Following are 22 T cell receptor beta chains from one sample sequenced in a study of Graves' ophthalmopathy and Graves' hyperthyroidism. RNA transcripts yielded amplified TCR beta CDR3 regions. Scientists carried out first-round RT-PCR using HTBI primers and then a second-round multiplex PCR. Each CDR3 protein is one row after TCRdb ran MiXCR on the multiplex PCR reads. The sample has 740,000 or so distinct CDR3 sequences; 40% are singletons. The sample was peripheral blood. Receptors were obtained from an adult man with Graves' ophthalmopathy.

This chain uses TRBV12-3 or TRBV12-4 with TRBJ1-3; no clear D. Trimming shortened V by 2 bases and J by 0 bases, and 11 bases separated the two germline ends. The CDR3 totals 16 residues. The chain's CDR3 is CASSLSSAGSGNTIYF. The CDR3 nucleotides are TGTGCCAGCAGTTTAAGTTCTGCTGGCTCTGGAAACACCATATATTTT.

The chain combines TRBV20-1 with TRBJ1-2, with TRBD1 matching 9 bases. The CDR3 runs to 13 residues. Germline V gene data show CDR1 as DFQATT and CDR2 as SNEGSKA (reference sequence). The J segment lost 8 bases and the V segment lost 3 bases, leaving 7 bases of the junction unmatched. The CDR3 protein is CSAREDRGKGYTF. CDR3 DNA sequence: TGCAGTGCTAGGGAGGACAGGGGAAAAGGCTACACCTTC.

This clonotype was seen a few times. The chain combines TRBV20-1 with TRBJ2-5; perhaps TRBD1 as D (6 bases). This CDR3 region has 14 residues. The V end was cut by 6 bases, the J end by 5 bases, with 19 bases between. Germline values: CDR1 DFQATT, CDR2 SNEGSKA (reference sequence). In nucleotides, the CDR3 is TGCAGTGCCCTGTCGAGGACAGCGGCGGAGACCCAGTACTTC. It encodes CSALSRTAAETQYF.

This clonotype turned up a few times. The genes are TRBV20-1 and TRBJ2-7; D is possibly TRBD1 (5 bases). The CDR3 sequence is 14 residues long. Germline values: CDR1 DFQATT, CDR2 SNEGSKA (reference sequence). V dropped 3 bases and J dropped 4 bases, with 16 bases sitting between them. CDR3 loop: CSASLRQGIYEQYF. The CDR3, as DNA: TGCAGTGCTAGTTTGCGGCAGGGTATATACGAGCAGTACTTC.

The chain has TRBV5-4 and TRBJ1-1; D ambiguous. The CDR3 has 15 residues. Germline V gene lookup returns CDR1 SGHNT and CDR2 YYREEE (reference sequence). Deletions cut 0 bases from V and 0 bases from J, with 9 bases between. The CDR3 coding sequence is TGTGCCAGCAGCTTGGCTCCGGGGATGAACACTGAAGCTTTCTTT. Residues: CASSLAPGMNTEAFF.

About this clonotype: A much larger clonotype is one base distant, so this may be a read error. This chain joins TRBV29-1 and TRBJ2-2; TRBD1 might be the D (7 bases). The V gene's germline CDR1 is SQVTM and CDR2 ANQGSEA. V lost 4 bases and J lost 4, with 13 bases in between. The CDR3 runs to 14 residues. CDR3 nucleotide sequence: TGCAGCGTTGCAGGGGGAGGTGGCACCGGGGAGCTGTTTTTT. Translated, it gives CSVAGGGGTGELFF.

The chain combines TRBV7-2 with TRBJ2-5; D not resolved. Germline lookup yields CDR1 SGHTA and CDR2 FQGNSA. CDR3 size: 16 residues. Trimming left V 3 bases short and J 4 bases short, with 18 bases between. The CDR3 here is CASSLGNARSGETQYF. In nucleotides, the CDR3 is TGTGCCAGCAGCTTGGGTAACGCGCGTAGTGGAGAGACCCAGTACTTC.

This clonotype was seen many times. V gene TRBV19 combines with J gene TRBJ1-5; D not resolved. Germline V lookup: CDR1 LNHDA, CDR2 SQIVND (reference sequence). Deletions cut 5 bases from V and 3 bases from J, with 14 bases between. The CDR3 runs 15 residues. The CDR3 coding sequence is TGTGCCAGTAGTCCCTCCGGACTCATCAATCAGCCCCAGCATTTT. It codes for CASSPSGLINQPQHF.

In its sample, this clonotype was seen once. The V gene is TRBV29-1, the J gene TRBJ1-6; 10 positions agree with TRBD1. CDR3 length: 13 amino acids. V dropped 6 bases and J dropped 6; count of bases not matched to a gene: 2. In germline, CDR1 is SQVTM, CDR2 ANQGSEA. The CDR3 DNA is TGCAGCGTGGGGACAGGGGTTAATTCACCCCTCCACTTT. Translation: CSVGTGVNSPLHF.

This clonotype showed up just a few times. CDR3 nucleotides: TGTGCCAGCAGCGTATACCAGGGGGTGAGTGGCTACACCTTC. Translation: CASSVYQGVSGYTF. The chain uses TRBV9 and TRBJ1-2; 7 positions agree with TRBD1. This CDR3 has 14 amino acids. V was clipped by 1 base and J by 7 bases; unmatched bases: 7. CDR1 and CDR2 from the germline V gene are SGDLS and YYNGEE.

On this clonotype: This may stem from a read error, because a much larger clone lies one nucleotide away. The DNA for the CDR3 is TGTGCCAGCAGTTTTCGGGACAGGTTCAGGACCTTC. Its protein is CASSFRDRFRTF. The genes are TRBV12-3 or TRBV12-4 and TRBJ1-2; 8 bases match TRBD1. The CDR3 runs to 12 residues. The V and J ends lost 3 bases and 14 bases, in that order; junction bases with no gene match: 8.

This clonotype came up many times. This chain joins TRBV24-1 and TRBJ1-5; TRBD1 matches at 9 bases. Germline-derived CDR1 and CDR2 are KGHDR and SFDVKD. Trimming removed 9 bases from V and 5 bases from J; junction bases left unmatched: 7. The CDR3 is 14 residues long. DNA for the CDR3: TGTGCCACCGGACCGGGACAGGGAGATCAGCCCCAGCATTTT. Translation gives CATGPGQGDQPQHF.

This clonotype has a handful of counts. The chain couples TRBV7-9 to TRBJ2-5; D remains unclear. V was trimmed by 6 bases and J by 4 bases, leaving 12 bases between them. Germline CDR1 reads SEHNR; CDR2 reads FQNEAQ (reference sequence). This CDR3 is built from 13 residues. The CDR3 DNA reads as TGTGCCAGCAGTCTTTTGGTTCGAGAGACCCAGTACTTC. Its translation is CASSLLVRETQYF.

V and J are TRBV12-3 or TRBV12-4 and TRBJ2-5; D perhaps matches TRBD1 (6 bases). V was clipped by 0 bases and J by 5 bases, with 13 bases between them. The CDR3 sequence is 15 residues long. CDR3 bases: TGTGCCAGCAGTTTAGCGGTAGGGGGTCTGGAGACCCAGTACTTC. It yields the protein CASSLAVGGLETQYF.

This clonotype occurred many times. The rearrangement uses TRBV5-1 and TRBJ2-7; 7 bases agree with TRBD1. The germline V gene has CDR1 SGHRS and CDR2 YFSETQ. The CDR3 has 14 residues. With V trimmed by 3 bases and J by 1 base, 4 bases remained unmatched. In nucleotides, the CDR3 is TGCGCCAGCAGCTCCGACAGGGTATCCTACGAGCAGTACTTC. This gives the protein CASSSDRVSYEQYF.

As to this clonotype: A read error may explain this, as a much larger clone is one base away. This sequence joins TRBV10-3 and TRBJ1-1, with TRBD1 as a possible D gene (6 bases). This CDR3 has 15 residues. In germline, CDR1 is ENHRY, CDR2 SYGVKD. CDR3 nucleotides: TGTGCCACCAGTGAGTCGACAGGCCTGAACACTGAAGCTTTCTTT. Translation: CATSESTGLNTEAFF.

This clonotype has at least ten counts. The chain employs TRBV29-1 and TRBJ2-7; D is tentatively TRBD1 or TRBD2 (6 bases each). Germline V lookup: CDR1 SQVTM, CDR2 ANQGSEA. This CDR3 spans 15 amino acids. Trimming took off 6 bases at V and 0 bases at J, with 18 bases between the two ends. The CDR3 DNA is TGCAGCGTCGGTCACGGGGGCCATCCCTCCTACGAGCAGTACTTC. Translation: CSVGHGGHPSYEQYF.

Notes on this clonotype: This may be a read error, as it is one base from a much larger clone. This chain connects TRBV2 to TRBJ2-2; 9 positions agree with TRBD1. Germline-derived CDR1 and CDR2 are SNHLY and FYNNEI. CDR3 size: 14 residues. The DNA of the CDR3 is TGTGCCAGTAGACCGGGACAGGGCACCGGGGAGCTGTTGTTT. Translated, it gives CASRPGQGTGELLF.

The rearrangement links TRBV25-1 to TRBJ1-2; 12 positions agree with TRBD1. The CDR3 runs 16 residues. CDR1 and CDR2 from the germline V gene are MGHDK and SYGVNS. The junction had 6 bases not matched to a gene; V was cut back by 6 bases and J by 1 base. The CDR3 loop is CASSRGQGAVNYGYTF. The CDR3 nucleotides read TGTGCCAGCAGCCGGGGACAGGGGGCAGTTAACTATGGCTACACCTTC.

The chain couples TRBV25-1 to TRBJ1-2; D might be TRBD1 (6 bases). The CDR3 has 16 amino acids. Germline V gives CDR1 MGHDK, CDR2 SYGVNS. Trimming cost V 6 bases and J 3 bases, with 20 bases left between them. The CDR3 nucleotides are TGTGCCAGCAGCCCGGATTCGGTAGGGGGGGACTATGGCTACACCTTC. Translation gives CASSPDSVGGDYGYTF.

This clonotype appeared a few times. V gene TRBV25-1 combines with J gene TRBJ2-7; 12 bases line up with TRBD1. The V gene end was trimmed by 5 bases and the J gene end by 3 bases; junction bases not matched to a gene: 2. The germline V gene encodes CDR1 MGHDK and CDR2 SYGVNS. The CDR3 sequence is 14 residues long. The CDR3 coding sequence is TGTGCCAGCAGTCGGGACAGGGGGCGCTACGAGCAGTACTTC. Its translation: CASSRDRGRYEQYF.

This clonotype has just a few counts. The CDR3 DNA reads as TGTGCCAGCAGCTTGGGATTGAGTTCATTGTATGGCTACACCTTC. It encodes CASSLGLSSLYGYTF. The chain combines TRBV5-4 with TRBJ1-2; D ambiguous. The germline CDR1 and CDR2 sequences are SGHNT and YYREEE (reference sequence). Trimming cost V 0 bases and J 5 bases, with 14 bases left between them. The CDR3 is 15 residues long.